A selection of T cell receptor beta chains follows, all from one sample in a study of T cell clones after liver transplantation. The repertoire was sequenced with immunoSEQ multiplex PCR; TCRdb's copy has only in-frame clones and lacks some. The table shows 95,000 to 130,000 clones, with 90% occurring only once. This sample comprised CD4+ T cells from blood, obtained 12 months after liver transplant. Source of these receptors: a human patient who received a liver transplant. Some of the T cells might come from the graft donor. The CDR3 runs from the conserved cysteine through the conserved F or W. Clone size is not always given. Where it is, it says once, few, many or a class for expanded clones.

cdr3_aa,j_call,v_call,clone_size
CASSFGLPGSTYEQYF,TRBJ2-7,TRBV5-1,-
CASQLAGEGDTQYF,TRBJ2-3,TRBV6-1,-
CASSLGRGGNTIYF,TRBJ1-3,TRBV27,-
CASRDRGPTEAFF,TRBJ1-1,TRBV28,-
CASSIGQRNTEAFF,TRBJ1-1,TRBV19,-
CSARLGYEQYF,TRBJ2-7,TRBV29-1,-
CASSYSSSYEQYF,TRBJ2-7,TRBV6-6,-
CASSEVGPGLVQYF,TRBJ2-7,TRBV25-1,-
CASSDYRDSSYEQYF,TRBJ2-7,TRBV7-9,-
CASGVQGVGTEAFF,TRBJ1-1,TRBV2,-
CASNQAGVDEQYF,TRBJ2-7,TRBV13,-
CASIGTGRENTIYF,TRBJ1-3,TRBV2,-
CASSLTSGVYNEQFF,TRBJ2-1,TRBV7-6,once
CSVQGAEETQYF,TRBJ2-5,TRBV29-1,-
CASSRGQLTGELFF,TRBJ2-2,TRBV5-1,-
CASSPGGSQYF,TRBJ2-7,TRBV2,medium-sized
CASSARGPVSNQPQHF,TRBJ1-5,TRBV18,-
CASSLTGRGKTYEQYF,TRBJ2-7,TRBV11-1,-
CSVDWAPQPQHF,TRBJ1-5,TRBV29-1,-
CASSQAAGSEYEQYF,TRBJ2-7,TRBV5-5,-
CSARGGSYEQYF,TRBJ2-7,TRBV29-1,-
CASSIGGMGARQPQHF,TRBJ1-5,TRBV19,once
CASSEPGLAVFREQFF,TRBJ2-1,TRBV6-1,-
CASSLMGRGNTEAFF,TRBJ1-1,TRBV7-3,-
CASEQEDPTNEKLFF,TRBJ1-4,TRBV30,-
CASSYLVAPDTQYF,TRBJ2-3,TRBV6-5,-
CSAERDQPQHF,TRBJ1-5,TRBV20-1,once
CASSLGRDTEAFF,TRBJ1-1,TRBV27,few
CASSAAHPYNEQFF,TRBJ2-1,TRBV11-2,-
CASSYGTDTEAFF,TRBJ1-1,TRBV6-5,-
CASSLTPPGQSEQYF,TRBJ2-7,TRBV5-6,-
CASRARSQETQYF,TRBJ2-5,TRBV5-4,-
CATQLAGGSYNEQFF,TRBJ2-1,TRBV5-4,-
CAIGAGGPQRTGELFF,TRBJ2-2,TRBV10-3,-
CASSLEGTGETQYF,TRBJ2-5,TRBV5-1,-
CASSTLPQGLGNQPQHF,TRBJ1-5,TRBV19,-
CASSLVTPGTDTQYF,TRBJ2-3,TRBV7-2,-
CASSPYGNQQETQYF,TRBJ2-5,TRBV18,-
CARTQGSGNTIYF,TRBJ1-3,TRBV30,-
CASSLTSLAGELFF,TRBJ2-2,TRBV7-3,-
CASSLGYNEQFF,TRBJ2-1,TRBV7-2,-
CASSQDKDYEQYF,TRBJ2-7,TRBV4-3,-
CASSPRQGAHEQYF,TRBJ2-7,TRBV5-5,-
CASSQAVNQPQHF,TRBJ1-5,TRBV4-3,-
CASSLEAVPSRQYF,TRBJ2-7,TRBV5-1,-